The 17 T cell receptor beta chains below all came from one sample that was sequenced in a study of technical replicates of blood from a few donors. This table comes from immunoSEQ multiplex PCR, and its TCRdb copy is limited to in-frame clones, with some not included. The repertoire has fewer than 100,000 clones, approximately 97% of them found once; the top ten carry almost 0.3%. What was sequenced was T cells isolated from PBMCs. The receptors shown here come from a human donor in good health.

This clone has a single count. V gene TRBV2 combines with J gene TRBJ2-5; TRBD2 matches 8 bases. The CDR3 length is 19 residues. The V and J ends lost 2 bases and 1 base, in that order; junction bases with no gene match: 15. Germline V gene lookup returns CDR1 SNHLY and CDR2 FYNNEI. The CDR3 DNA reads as TGTGCCAGCAGTGAAAGCACCCAACCCTCCGCGGGAGGCCAAGAGACCCAGTACTTC. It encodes CASSESTQPSAGGQETQYF.

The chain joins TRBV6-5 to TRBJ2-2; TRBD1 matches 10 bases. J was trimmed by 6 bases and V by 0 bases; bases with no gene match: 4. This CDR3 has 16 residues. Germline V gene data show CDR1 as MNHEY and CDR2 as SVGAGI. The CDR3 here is CASSYSGTGEAGELFF. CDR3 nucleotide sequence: TGTGCCAGCAGTTACTCCGGGACAGGGGAGGCCGGGGAGCTGTTTTTT.

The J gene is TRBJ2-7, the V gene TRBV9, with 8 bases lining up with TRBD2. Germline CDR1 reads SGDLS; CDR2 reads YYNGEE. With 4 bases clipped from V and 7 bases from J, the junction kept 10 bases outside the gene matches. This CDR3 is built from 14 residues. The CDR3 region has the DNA TGTGCCAGCAGCCCCCTGGCGGGAGGAGGAGAGCAGTACTTC. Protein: CASSPLAGGGEQYF.

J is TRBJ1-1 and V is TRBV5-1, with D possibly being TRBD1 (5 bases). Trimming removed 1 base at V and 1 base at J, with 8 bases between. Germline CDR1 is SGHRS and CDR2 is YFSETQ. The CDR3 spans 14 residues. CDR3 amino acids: CASSLSGGNTEAFF. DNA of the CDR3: TGCGCCAGCAGCTTGTCGGGGGGGAACACTGAAGCTTTCTTT.

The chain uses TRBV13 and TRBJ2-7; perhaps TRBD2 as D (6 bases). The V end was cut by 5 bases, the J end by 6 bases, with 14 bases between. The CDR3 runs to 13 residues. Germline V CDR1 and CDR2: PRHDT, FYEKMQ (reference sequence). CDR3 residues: CASSVGTFFEQYF. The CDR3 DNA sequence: TGTGCCAGCAGCGTGGGGACTTTCTTCGAGCAGTACTTC. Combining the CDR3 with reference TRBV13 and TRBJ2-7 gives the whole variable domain AAGVIQSPRHLIKEKRETATLKCYPIPRHDTVYWYQQGPGQDPQFLISFYEKMQSDKGSIPDRFSAQQFSDYHSELNMSSLELGDSALYFCASSVGTFFEQYFGPGTRLTVT.

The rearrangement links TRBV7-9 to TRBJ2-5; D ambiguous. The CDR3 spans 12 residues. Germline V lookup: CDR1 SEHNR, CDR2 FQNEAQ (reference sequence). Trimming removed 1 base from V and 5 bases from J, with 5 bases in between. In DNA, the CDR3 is TGTGCCAGCAGCTTAGAACTCGAGACCCAGTACTTC. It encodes CASSLELETQYF.

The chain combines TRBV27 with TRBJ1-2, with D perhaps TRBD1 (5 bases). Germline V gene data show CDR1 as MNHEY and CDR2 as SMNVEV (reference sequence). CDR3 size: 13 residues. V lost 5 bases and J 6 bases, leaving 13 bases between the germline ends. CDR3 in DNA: TGTGCCAGCAGTCAGACAGTTTACAATGGCTACACCTTC. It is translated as CASSQTVYNGYTF.

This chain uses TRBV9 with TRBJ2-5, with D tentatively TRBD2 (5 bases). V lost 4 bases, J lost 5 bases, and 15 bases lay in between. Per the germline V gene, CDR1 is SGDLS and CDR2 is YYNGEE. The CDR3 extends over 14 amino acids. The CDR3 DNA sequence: TGTGCCAGCAGCACCCGGGGTGGGTCGGAGACCCAGTACTTC. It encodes CASSTRGGSETQYF.

The CDR3 loop reads CASSLRTNRLVGSETQYF. The CDR3 bases are TGTGCCAGCAGTTTGAGGACAAATAGACTAGTCGGGAGCGAGACCCAGTACTTC. The chain employs TRBV28 and TRBJ2-5; TRBD2 is a possible D gene (6 bases). This CDR3 contains 18 residues. V was trimmed by 3 bases and J by 5 bases, leaving 25 bases between them. Germline assignment: CDR1 MDHEN and CDR2 SYDVKM.

CDR3 sequence: CASSDKRRGGRAWINEQFF. CDR3 sequence (DNA): TGTGCCAGCAGTGACAAGCGAAGGGGCGGGAGGGCCTGGATCAATGAGCAGTTCTTC. This chain joins TRBV6-1 and TRBJ2-1; 9 bases are a match to TRBD2. With V trimmed by 3 bases and J by 6 bases, 18 bases remained unmatched. Per the germline V gene, CDR1 is MNHNS and CDR2 is SASEGT. The CDR3 consists of 19 residues.

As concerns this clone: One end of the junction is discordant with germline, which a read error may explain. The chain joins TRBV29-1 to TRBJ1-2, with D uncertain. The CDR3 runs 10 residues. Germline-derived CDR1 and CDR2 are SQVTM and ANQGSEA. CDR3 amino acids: CSVGPEPTYF. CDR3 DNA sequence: TGCAGCGTCGGCCCGGAGCCCACATACTTC.

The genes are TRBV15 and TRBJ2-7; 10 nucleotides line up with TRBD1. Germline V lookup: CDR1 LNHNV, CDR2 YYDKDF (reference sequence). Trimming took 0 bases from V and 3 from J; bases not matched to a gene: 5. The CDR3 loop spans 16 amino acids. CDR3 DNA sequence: TGTGCCACCAGCAGAGATCGGGACAGGGGAAGCTACGAGCAGTACTTC. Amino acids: CATSRDRDRGSYEQYF.

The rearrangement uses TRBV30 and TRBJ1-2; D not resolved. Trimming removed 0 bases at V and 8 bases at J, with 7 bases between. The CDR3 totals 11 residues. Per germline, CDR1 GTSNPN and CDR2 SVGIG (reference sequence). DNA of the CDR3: TGTGCCTGGAGTGTACCGGGAGGCTACACCTTC. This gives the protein CAWSVPGGYTF.

CDR3 DNA sequence: TGTGCCAGCAGCTTTGGTGGCGGGGGCAAAGAGACCCAGTACTTC. It yields the protein CASSFGGGGKETQYF. This chain uses TRBV7-9 with TRBJ2-5; tentatively, D is TRBD2 (7 bases). The ends were cut back, 3 bases at V and 3 bases at J, with 14 bases in the middle. CDR1 is SEHNR, CDR2 FQNEAQ, per germline (reference sequence). The CDR3 runs to 15 residues.

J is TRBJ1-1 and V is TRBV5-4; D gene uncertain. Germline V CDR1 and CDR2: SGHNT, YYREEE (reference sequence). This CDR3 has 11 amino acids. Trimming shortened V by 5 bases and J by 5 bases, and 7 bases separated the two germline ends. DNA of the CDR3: TGTGCCAGCAGTCGGGGAACTGAAGCTTTCTTT. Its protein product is CASSRGTEAFF. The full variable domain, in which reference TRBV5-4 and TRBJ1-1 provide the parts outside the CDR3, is ETGVTQSPTHLIKTRGQQVTLRCSSQSGHNTVSWYQQALGQGPQFIFQYYREEENGRGNFPPRFSGLQFPNYSSELNVNALELDDSALYLCASSRGTEAFFGQGTRLTVV.

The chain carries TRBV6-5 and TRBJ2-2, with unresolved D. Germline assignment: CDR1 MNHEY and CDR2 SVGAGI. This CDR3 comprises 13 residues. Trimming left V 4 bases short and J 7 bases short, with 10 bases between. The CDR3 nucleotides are TGTGCCAGCAGTTCGACCAGAGGCGGGGAGCTGTTTTTT. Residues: CASSSTRGGELFF.

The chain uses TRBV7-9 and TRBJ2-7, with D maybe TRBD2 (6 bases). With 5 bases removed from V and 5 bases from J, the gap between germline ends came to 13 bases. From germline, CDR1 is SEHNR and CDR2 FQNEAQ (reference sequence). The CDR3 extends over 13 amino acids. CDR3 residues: CASSPTRSDEQYF. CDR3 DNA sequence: TGTGCCAGCAGCCCGACTAGAAGCGACGAGCAGTACTTC. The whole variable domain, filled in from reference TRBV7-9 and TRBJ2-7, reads DTGVSQNPRHKITKRGQNVTFRCDPISEHNRLYWYRQTLGQGPEFLTYFQNEAQLEKSRLLSDRFSAERPKGSFSTLEIQRTEQGDSAMYLCASSPTRSDEQYFGPGTRLTVT.